These T cell receptor beta chains were read from a single sample in a study of T cell responses to AZD1222 COVID-19 vaccine. Data came from immunoSEQ multiplex PCR; TCRdb stores just in-frame clones and leaves some out. The data hold more than 95,000 clones, with about 90% observed a single time. Sequencing was performed on peripheral blood, taken on day 0 of AZD1222 vaccination. These receptors were taken from an adult in good health. Both conserved end residues are part of each CDR3. Each record gives: V gene, D gene, J gene, CDR3 length, clone size, CDR3 protein, CDR3 DNA. D genes are given only for firm matches. Size is omitted from some rows. Given values are once, few, many or a class for expanded clones.

v_gene: TRBV29-1; d_gene: NA; j_gene: TRBJ1-2; len: 14; abundance: NA; CDR3aa: CSVVTGTGNYGYTF; CDR3nt: TGCAGCGTTGTAACAGGGACGGGGAACTATGGCTACACCTTC
v_gene: TRBV10-3; d_gene: NA; j_gene: TRBJ1-3; len: 17; abundance: NA; CDR3aa: CAISESSSGSSGNTIYF; CDR3nt: TGTGCCATCAGTGAAAGTAGTTCGGGAAGCTCTGGAAACACCATATATTTT
v_gene: TRBV7-3; d_gene: NA; j_gene: TRBJ1-2; len: 13; abundance: NA; CDR3aa: CASSAGGGNGYTF; CDR3nt: TGTGCCAGCAGCGCGGGGGGCGGAAATGGCTACACCTTC
v_gene: TRBV18; d_gene: NA; j_gene: TRBJ2-6; len: 16; abundance: NA; CDR3aa: CASSPLQGSGANVLTF; CDR3nt: TGTGCCAGCTCACCCCTTCAGGGCTCTGGGGCCAACGTCCTGACTTTC
v_gene: TRBV18; d_gene: NA; j_gene: TRBJ1-5; len: 15; abundance: NA; CDR3aa: CASSPLSGSGQPQHF; CDR3nt: TGTGCCAGCTCACCACTATCAGGGTCGGGTCAGCCCCAGCATTTT
v_gene: TRBV7-9; d_gene: NA; j_gene: TRBJ2-3; len: 14; abundance: once; CDR3aa: CASSFGAYTDTQYF; CDR3nt: TGTGCCAGCAGCTTCGGGGCCTACACAGATACGCAGTATTTT
v_gene: TRBV29-1; d_gene: TRBD1; j_gene: TRBJ1-5; len: 14; abundance: NA; CDR3aa: CSVQQGARNQPQHF; CDR3nt: TGCAGCGTCCAACAGGGGGCGCGCAATCAGCCCCAGCATTTT
v_gene: TRBV11-2; d_gene: TRBD1; j_gene: TRBJ2-7; len: 16; abundance: NA; CDR3aa: CASSLDYGQGAYEQYF; CDR3nt: TGTGCCAGCAGCTTAGACTACGGCCAGGGGGCGTACGAGCAGTACTTC
v_gene: TRBV6-5; d_gene: NA; j_gene: TRBJ2-1; len: 16; abundance: NA; CDR3aa: CASSYFVGSPYNEQFF; CDR3nt: TGTGCCAGCAGTTACTTTGTCGGGAGTCCCTACAATGAGCAGTTCTTC
v_gene: TRBV4-1; d_gene: NA; j_gene: TRBJ2-7; len: 15; abundance: NA; CDR3aa: CASSQPRRGLYEQYF; CDR3nt: TGCGCCAGCAGCCAACCTCGACGGGGGCTATACGAGCAGTACTTC
v_gene: TRBV19; d_gene: NA; j_gene: TRBJ1-2; len: 11; abundance: NA; CDR3aa: CASSSRVGYTF; CDR3nt: TGTGCCAGCAGCAGCCGGGTGGGCTACACCTTC
v_gene: TRBV6-4; d_gene: NA; j_gene: TRBJ2-3; len: 15; abundance: NA; CDR3aa: CASSVTASPGDTQYF; CDR3nt: TGTGCCAGCAGTGTCACAGCCAGCCCCGGAGATACGCAGTATTTT
v_gene: TRBV10-3; d_gene: NA; j_gene: TRBJ1-1; len: 10; abundance: few; CDR3aa: CAIDGELGFF; CDR3nt: TGTGCCATCGATGGGGAGTTGGGTTTCTTT
v_gene: TRBV15; d_gene: TRBD2; j_gene: TRBJ2-5; len: 15; abundance: NA; CDR3aa: CATSRVRREGETQYF; CDR3nt: TGTGCCACCAGCAGGGTCAGGCGGGAGGGTGAGACCCAGTACTTC
v_gene: TRBV18; d_gene: NA; j_gene: TRBJ1-1; len: 16; abundance: NA; CDR3aa: CASSPPVGRVNTEAFF; CDR3nt: TGTGCCAGCTCACCACCCGTGGGCAGGGTGAACACTGAAGCTTTCTTT
v_gene: TRBV9; d_gene: NA; j_gene: TRBJ1-2; len: 15; abundance: NA; CDR3aa: CASKPTTAANYGYTF; CDR3nt: TGTGCCAGCAAACCCACTACAGCCGCTAACTATGGCTACACCTTC
v_gene: TRBV28; d_gene: NA; j_gene: TRBJ1-5; len: 16; abundance: NA; CDR3aa: CASSSAGTPQNQPQHF; CDR3nt: TGTGCCAGCAGTTCCGCCGGGACTCCTCAAAATCAGCCCCAGCATTTT
v_gene: TRBV5-1; d_gene: NA; j_gene: TRBJ1-2; len: 13; abundance: NA; CDR3aa: CASSLSGGYGYTF; CDR3nt: TGCGCCAGCAGCTTATCCGGAGGGTATGGCTACACCTTC
v_gene: TRBV5-1; d_gene: NA; j_gene: TRBJ2-7; len: 15; abundance: NA; CDR3aa: CASSLDGAPSYEQYF; CDR3nt: TGCGCCAGCAGCTTGGATGGGGCACCGTCGTACGAGCAGTACTTC
v_gene: TRBV6-4; d_gene: NA; j_gene: TRBJ2-2; len: 16; abundance: NA; CDR3aa: CASSEVLGRNTGELFF; CDR3nt: TGTGCCAGCAGTGAAGTTCTAGGCAGAAACACCGGGGAGCTGTTTTTT
v_gene: TRBV30; d_gene: NA; j_gene: TRBJ2-5; len: 13; abundance: NA; CDR3aa: CAWSVLGRETQYF; CDR3nt: TGTGCCTGGAGTGTACTAGGGCGGGAGACCCAGTACTTC
v_gene: TRBV28; d_gene: NA; j_gene: TRBJ2-7; len: 13; abundance: NA; CDR3aa: CASRIGFTYEQYF; CDR3nt: TGTGCCAGCAGGATTGGGTTCACCTACGAGCAGTACTTC
v_gene: TRBV19; d_gene: TRBD1; j_gene: TRBJ1-2; len: 14; abundance: NA; CDR3aa: CASSKQGRNYGYTF; CDR3nt: TGTGCCAGTAGTAAACAGGGGCGAAACTATGGCTACACCTTC